This T cell receptor (beta chain) derives from a study of identical twins. Findings of the study overall: Whereas memory repertoires showed no such difference, abundant cord blood beta clonotypes carried fewer insertions. An excess of low generation probability was shown by twin-shared out-of-frame alpha sequences. Twins' excess sharing was less marked for out-of-frame beta sequences.

As regards this clonotype: Antigen: not known.

Template switching (which added a universal primer site) was used, and cDNA carried unique molecular identifiers. MiXCR, run by TCRdb on the 5' RACE reads, gives a single entry per CDR3 protein. The sample has approximately 500,000 distinct CDR3 sequences, 20% to 30% seen once. This CDR3 is built from 13 residues. Trimming stripped 4 bases from V and 5 bases from J, with 12 bases between. Germline V gene data show CDR1 as SGHDT and CDR2 as YYEEEE. These same records also appear under a second study, on T cells expressing NK-cell markers.

The sequence was collected from a woman in her late teens or twenties in good health. What was sequenced was CD4+ T cells sorted from blood. The J gene is TRBJ2-5, the V gene TRBV5-6; D is possibly TRBD2 (5 bases). Here the CDR3 reads CASSPLREETQYF. The CDR3 nucleotides are TGTGCCAGCAGCCCTCTGAGGGAGGAGACCCAGTACTTC. Full variable domain (outside the CDR3, taken from reference TRBV5-6 and TRBJ2-5): DAGVTQSPTHLIKTRGQQVTLRCSPKSGHDTVSWYQQALGQGPQFIFQYYEEEERQRGNFPDRFSGHQFPNYSSELNVNALLLGDSALYLCASSPLREETQYFGPGTRLLVL.